This entry concerns a single T cell receptor (beta chain). Generated by immunoSEQ multiplex PCR, the TCRdb table keeps only in-frame clones and is missing some. The repertoire includes about 960,000 clones, 70% to 85% of them detected once, and about 1.5% sits in the top ten. CDR1 and CDR2 (germline): MDHEN, SYDVKM. V dropped 7 bases and J dropped 0 bases, with 16 bases sitting between them. The length of the CDR3 is 15 residues. This sample is part of a study of shared clonotypes between healthy human individuals. This chain links TRBV28 with TRBJ2-7; D could derive from TRBD1 or TRBD2 (5 bases each). This sequence originates from a man in his late teens or twenties in good health. Sequencing was performed on memory CD4+ T cells sorted from blood. Subset denoted: CD45RA-negative fraction. The CDR3 here is CASTPSGTDSYEQYF. As DNA, the CDR3 is TGTGCCAGCACACCCTCCGGGACGGACTCCTACGAGCAGTACTTC. Combining the CDR3 with reference TRBV28 and TRBJ2-7 gives the whole variable domain DVKVTQSSRYLVKRTGEKVFLECVQDMDHENMFWYRQDPGLGLRLIYFSYDVKMKEKGDIPEGYSVSREKKERFSLILESASTNQTSMYLCASTPSGTDSYEQYFGPGTRLTVT.